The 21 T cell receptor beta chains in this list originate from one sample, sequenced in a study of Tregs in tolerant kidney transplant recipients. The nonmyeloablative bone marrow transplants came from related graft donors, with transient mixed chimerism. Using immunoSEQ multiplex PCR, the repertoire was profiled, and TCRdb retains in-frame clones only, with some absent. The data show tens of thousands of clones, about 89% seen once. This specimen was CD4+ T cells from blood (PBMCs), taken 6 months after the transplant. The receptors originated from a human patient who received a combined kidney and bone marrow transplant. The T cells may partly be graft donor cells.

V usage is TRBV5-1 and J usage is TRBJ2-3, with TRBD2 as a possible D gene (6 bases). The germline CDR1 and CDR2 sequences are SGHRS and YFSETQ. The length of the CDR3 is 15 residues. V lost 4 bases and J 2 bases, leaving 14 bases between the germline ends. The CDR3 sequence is CASSRLRTITDTQYF. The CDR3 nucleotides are TGCGCCAGCAGCCGACTGAGGACTATCACAGATACGCAGTATTTT. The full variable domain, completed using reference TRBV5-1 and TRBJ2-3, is KAGVTQTPRYLIKTRGQQVTLSCSPISGHRSVSWYQQTPGQGLQFLFEYFSETQRNKGNFPGRFSGRQFSNSRSEMNVSTLELGDSALYLCASSRLRTITDTQYFGPGTRLTVL.

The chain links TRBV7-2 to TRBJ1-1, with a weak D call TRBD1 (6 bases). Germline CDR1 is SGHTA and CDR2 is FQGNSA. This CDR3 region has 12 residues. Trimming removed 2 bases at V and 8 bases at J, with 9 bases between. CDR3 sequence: CASSLWGTEAFF. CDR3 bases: TGTGCCAGCAGCTTATGGGGGACAGAAGCTTTCTTT.

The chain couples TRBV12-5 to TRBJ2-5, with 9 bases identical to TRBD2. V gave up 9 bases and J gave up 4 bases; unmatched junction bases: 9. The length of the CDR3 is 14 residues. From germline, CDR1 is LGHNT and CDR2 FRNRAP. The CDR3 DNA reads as TGTGCTAGCAAGACTAGCGGAGGTCGAGAGACCCAGTACTTC. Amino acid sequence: CASKTSGGRETQYF.

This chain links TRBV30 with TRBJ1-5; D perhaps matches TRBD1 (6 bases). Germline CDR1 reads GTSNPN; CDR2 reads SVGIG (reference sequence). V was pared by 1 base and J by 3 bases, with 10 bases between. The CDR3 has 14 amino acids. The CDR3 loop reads CAWSADRNNQPQHF. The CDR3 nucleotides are TGTGCCTGGAGTGCTGACAGGAACAATCAGCCCCAGCATTTT.

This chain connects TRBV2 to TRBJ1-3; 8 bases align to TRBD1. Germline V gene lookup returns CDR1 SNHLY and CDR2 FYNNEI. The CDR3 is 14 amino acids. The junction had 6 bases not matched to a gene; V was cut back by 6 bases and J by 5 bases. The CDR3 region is CASRTQGVRNTIYF. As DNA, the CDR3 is TGTGCCAGCAGAACACAGGGGGTGCGAAACACCATATATTTT.

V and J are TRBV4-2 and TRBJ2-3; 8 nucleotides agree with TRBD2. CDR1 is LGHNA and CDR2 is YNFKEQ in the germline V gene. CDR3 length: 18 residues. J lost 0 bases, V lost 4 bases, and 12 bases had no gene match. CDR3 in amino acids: CASSPAPLAGPSTDTQYF. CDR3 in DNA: TGTGCCAGCAGCCCAGCCCCCCTAGCGGGTCCTAGCACAGATACGCAGTATTTT.

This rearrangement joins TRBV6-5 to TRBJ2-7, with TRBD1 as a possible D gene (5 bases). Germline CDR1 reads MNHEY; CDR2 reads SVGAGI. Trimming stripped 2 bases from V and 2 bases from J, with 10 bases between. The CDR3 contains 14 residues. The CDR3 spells CASSYRGRAYEQYF. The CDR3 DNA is TGTGCCAGCAGTTACAGGGGAAGGGCCTACGAGCAGTACTTC.

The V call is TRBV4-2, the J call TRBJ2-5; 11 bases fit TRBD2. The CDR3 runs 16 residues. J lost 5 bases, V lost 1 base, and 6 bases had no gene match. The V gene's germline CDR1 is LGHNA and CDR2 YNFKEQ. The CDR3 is CASSQGIAGGTETQYF. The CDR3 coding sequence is TGTGCCAGCAGCCAAGGGATAGCGGGGGGGACGGAGACCCAGTACTTC.

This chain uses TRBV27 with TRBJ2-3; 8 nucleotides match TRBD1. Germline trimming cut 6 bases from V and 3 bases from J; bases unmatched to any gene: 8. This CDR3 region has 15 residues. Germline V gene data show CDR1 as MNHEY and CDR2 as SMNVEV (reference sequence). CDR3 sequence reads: CASRPLGQGTDTQYF. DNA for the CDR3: TGTGCCAGCAGACCACTAGGACAGGGAACAGATACGCAGTATTTT.

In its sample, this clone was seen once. The CDR3 DNA is TGTGCCAGCAGCCCGCACGGGGGGGTAATAGGGGAGCAGTACTTC. Residues: CASSPHGGVIGEQYF. The rearrangement joins TRBV7-3 to TRBJ2-5; TRBD2 agrees at 8 bases. CDR3 length: 15 amino acids. Germline loops: CDR1 SGHTA, CDR2 FQGTGA. With V trimmed by 5 bases and J by 11 bases, 16 bases remained unmatched.

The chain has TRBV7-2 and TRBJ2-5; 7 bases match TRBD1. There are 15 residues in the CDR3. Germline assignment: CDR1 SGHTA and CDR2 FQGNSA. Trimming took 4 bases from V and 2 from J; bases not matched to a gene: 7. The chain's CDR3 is CASSSPWTGQETQYF. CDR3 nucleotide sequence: TGTGCCAGCAGCTCCCCCTGGACAGGTCAAGAGACCCAGTACTTC.

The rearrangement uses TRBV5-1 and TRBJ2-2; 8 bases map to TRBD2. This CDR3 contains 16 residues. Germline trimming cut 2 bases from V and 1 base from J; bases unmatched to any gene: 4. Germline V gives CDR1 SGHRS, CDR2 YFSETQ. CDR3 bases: TGCGCCAGCAGCTTACGGACTAGCAGGAACACCGGGGAGCTGTTTTTT. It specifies CASSLRTSRNTGELFF.

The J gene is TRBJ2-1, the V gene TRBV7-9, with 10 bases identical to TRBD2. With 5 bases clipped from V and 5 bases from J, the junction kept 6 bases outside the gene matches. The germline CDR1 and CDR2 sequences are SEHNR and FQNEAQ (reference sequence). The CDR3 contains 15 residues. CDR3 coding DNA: TGTGCCAGCAGCCCCGGGACTAGCGCCGACAATGAGCAGTTCTTC. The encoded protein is CASSPGTSADNEQFF.

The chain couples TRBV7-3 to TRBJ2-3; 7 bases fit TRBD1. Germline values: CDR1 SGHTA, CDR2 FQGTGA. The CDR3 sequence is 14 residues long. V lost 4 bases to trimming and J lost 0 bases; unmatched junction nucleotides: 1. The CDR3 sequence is CASSSGQSTDTQYF. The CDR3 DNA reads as TGTGCCAGCAGCTCGGGACAGAGCACAGATACGCAGTATTTT.

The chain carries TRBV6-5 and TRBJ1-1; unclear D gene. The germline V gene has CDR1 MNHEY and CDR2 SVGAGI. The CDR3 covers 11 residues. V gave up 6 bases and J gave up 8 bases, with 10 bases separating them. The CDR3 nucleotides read TGTGCCAGCAGCCGCGGGCGGGAAGCTTTCTTT. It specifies CASSRGREAFF.

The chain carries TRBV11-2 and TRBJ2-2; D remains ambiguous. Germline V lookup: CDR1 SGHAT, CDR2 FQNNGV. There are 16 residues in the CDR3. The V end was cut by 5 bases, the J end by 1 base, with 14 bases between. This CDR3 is CASSPNRVRNTGELFF. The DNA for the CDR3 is TGTGCCAGCAGCCCGAACAGAGTGCGGAACACCGGGGAGCTGTTTTTT.

The CDR3: CSVLSYTGTSNEQFF. CDR3 nucleotides: TGCAGCGTTTTATCATACACCGGGACTAGCAATGAGCAGTTCTTC. The chain combines TRBV29-1 with TRBJ2-1; TRBD2 aligns across 8 bases. CDR1 and CDR2 from the germline V gene are SQVTM and ANQGSEA. CDR3 length equals 15 residues. Losses at the gene ends were 5 bases for V and 6 bases for J; bases not matched to a gene: 12.

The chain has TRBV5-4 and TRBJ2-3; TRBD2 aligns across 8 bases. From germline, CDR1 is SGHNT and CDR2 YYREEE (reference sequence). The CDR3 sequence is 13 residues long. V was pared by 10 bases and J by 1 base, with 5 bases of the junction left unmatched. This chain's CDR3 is CAQAGLGTDTQYF. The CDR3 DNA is TGTGCCCAAGCGGGACTAGGCACAGATACGCAGTATTTT.

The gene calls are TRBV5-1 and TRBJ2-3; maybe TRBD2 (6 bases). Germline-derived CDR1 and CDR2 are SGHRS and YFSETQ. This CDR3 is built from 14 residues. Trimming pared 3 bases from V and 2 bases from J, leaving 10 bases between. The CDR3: CASSWREFTDTQYF. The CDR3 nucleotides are TGCGCCAGCAGCTGGAGGGAGTTCACAGATACGCAGTATTTT.

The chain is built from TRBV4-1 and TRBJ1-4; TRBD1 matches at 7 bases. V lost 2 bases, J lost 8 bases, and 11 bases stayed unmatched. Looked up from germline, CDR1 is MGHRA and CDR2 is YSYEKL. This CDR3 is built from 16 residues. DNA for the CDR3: TGCGCCAGCAGCCAAAGGGCCAGGGACAGTGGCGAAAAACTGTTTTTT. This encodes CASSQRARDSGEKLFF.

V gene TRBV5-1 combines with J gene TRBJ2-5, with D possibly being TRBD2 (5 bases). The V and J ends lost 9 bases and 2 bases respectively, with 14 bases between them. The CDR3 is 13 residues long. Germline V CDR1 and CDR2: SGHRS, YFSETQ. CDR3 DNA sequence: TGCGCCACCTCGATCGAGGGTCAAGAGACCCAGTACTTC. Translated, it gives CATSIEGQETQYF.